These 5 T cell receptor beta chains came from one sample sequenced in a study of technical replicates of blood from a handful of donors. Some clones are missing from TCRdb's copy, which holds only in-frame ones; the method was immunoSEQ multiplex PCR. The sample includes under 85,000 clones, 97% of them seen just once. The specimen sequenced was T cells isolated from PBMCs. The receptors stem from a human donor in good health.

The chain carries TRBV11-2 and TRBJ1-2; 12 bases are a match to TRBD1. With V trimmed by 0 bases and J by 6 bases, 8 bases remained unmatched. Per the germline V gene, CDR1 is SGHAT and CDR2 is FQNNGV. This CDR3 has 17 amino acids. The CDR3 bases are TGTGCCAGCAGCTTAGATGTCCGGGGACAGGGGGCCGATGGCTACACCTTC. Translation: CASSLDVRGQGADGYTF.

The chain combines TRBV11-2 with TRBJ1-2, with TRBD1 matching over 7 bases. Germline CDR1 is SGHAT and CDR2 is FQNNGV. The CDR3 sequence is 13 residues long. With V trimmed by 3 bases and J by 3 bases, 1 base remained unmatched. The CDR3 is CASSFGTDYGYTF. In nucleotides, the CDR3 is TGTGCCAGCAGCTTCGGGACAGACTATGGCTACACCTTC. Full variable domain (missing parts from reference TRBV11-2 and TRBJ1-2): EAGVAQSPRYKIIEKRQSVAFWCNPISGHATLYWYQQILGQGPKLLIQFQNNGVVDDSQLPKDRFSAERLKGVDSTLKIQPAKLEDSAVYLCASSFGTDYGYTFGSGTRLTVV.

The chain is built from TRBV2 and TRBJ2-7; 7 positions agree with TRBD1. Germline-derived CDR1 and CDR2 are SNHLY and FYNNEI. Trimming at V came to 5 bases and at J to 3 bases, leaving 4 bases not matched to a gene. This CDR3 has 13 amino acids. CDR3 sequence reads: CASSRDRVYEQYF. Here the CDR3 DNA reads TGTGCCAGCAGTAGGGACAGAGTCTACGAGCAGTACTTC.

V usage is TRBV5-1 and J usage is TRBJ1-5; 10 bases agree with TRBD1. This CDR3 is built from 15 residues. From germline, CDR1 is SGHRS and CDR2 YFSETQ. V was clipped by 0 bases and J by 7 bases; unmatched bases: 4. This CDR3 is CASSLAGTGEQPQHF. CDR3 DNA sequence: TGCGCCAGCAGCTTGGCCGGGACAGGGGAGCAGCCCCAGCATTTT.

V is TRBV5-4 and J is TRBJ1-1, with 10 bases matching TRBD1. This CDR3 contains 14 residues. J was trimmed by 5 bases and V by 4 bases; bases with no gene match: 5. Germline loops: CDR1 SGHNT, CDR2 YYREEE (reference sequence). CDR3 DNA: TGTGCCAGCAGCCATCCGGACAGGGGGACTGAAGCTTTCTTT. It encodes CASSHPDRGTEAFF.